The subject of this entry is one T cell receptor (beta chain). What it recognizes is unknown. This specimen belongs to a study of shared clonotypes between healthy human individuals. Study-level results: Sampling covered blood only; tissue repertoires likely differ. Clonotype sharing among the donors was expected to vary with sequencing depth. The study found lower generation probabilities in non-shared clonotypes than in those shared by all four donors.

Repertoires were generated with immunoSEQ multiplex PCR, while TCRdb's copy carries only in-frame clones and drops some. The table lists 740,000 or so clones, roughly 72% of them singletons. This CDR3 has 16 amino acids. V dropped 6 bases and J dropped 6; count of bases not matched to a gene: 12. The germline gives CDR1 MNHNY, CDR2 SVGAGI (reference sequence). This chain joins TRBV6-6 and TRBJ2-7; 12 bases agree with TRBD2. This TCR derives from a woman in her 30s in good health. Sequencing used memory CD4+ T cells sorted from blood. Subset: CD45RA-negative fraction. CDR3 residues: CASSLLRTSGAGEQYF. The CDR3 nucleotides are TGTGCCAGCAGCCTACTCCGGACTAGCGGGGCCGGCGAGCAGTACTTC.